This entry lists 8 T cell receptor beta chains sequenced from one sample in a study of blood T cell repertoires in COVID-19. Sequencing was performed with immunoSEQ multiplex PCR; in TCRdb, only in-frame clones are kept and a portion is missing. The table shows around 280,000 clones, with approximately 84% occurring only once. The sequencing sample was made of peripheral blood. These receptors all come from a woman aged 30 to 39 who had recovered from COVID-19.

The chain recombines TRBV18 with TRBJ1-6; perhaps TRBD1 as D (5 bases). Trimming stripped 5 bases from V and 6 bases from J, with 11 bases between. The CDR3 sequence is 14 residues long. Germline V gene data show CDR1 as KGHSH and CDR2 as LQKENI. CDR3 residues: CASSGGAANSPLHF. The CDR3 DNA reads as TGTGCCAGCTCAGGCGGGGCCGCTAATTCACCCCTCCACTTT.

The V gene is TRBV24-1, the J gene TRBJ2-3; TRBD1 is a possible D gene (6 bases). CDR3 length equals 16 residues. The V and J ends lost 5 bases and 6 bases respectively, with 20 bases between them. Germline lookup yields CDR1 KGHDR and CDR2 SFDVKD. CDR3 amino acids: CATSGPPGQISDTQYF. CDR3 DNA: TGTGCCACCAGTGGACCCCCGGGACAAATTTCCGATACGCAGTATTTT.

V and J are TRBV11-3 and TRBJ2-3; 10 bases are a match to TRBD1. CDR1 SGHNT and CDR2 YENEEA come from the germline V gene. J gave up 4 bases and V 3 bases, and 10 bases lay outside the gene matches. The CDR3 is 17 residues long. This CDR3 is CASSFSSTGTGADTQYF. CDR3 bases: TGTGCCAGCAGCTTTTCTTCTACCGGGACAGGGGCAGATACGCAGTATTTT.

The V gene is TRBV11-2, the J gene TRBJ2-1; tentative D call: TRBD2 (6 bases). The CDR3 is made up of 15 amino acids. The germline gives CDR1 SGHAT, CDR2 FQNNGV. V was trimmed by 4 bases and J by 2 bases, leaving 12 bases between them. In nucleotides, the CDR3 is TGTGCCAGCAGCTGGTACGGGGGAACCTACAATGAGCAGTTCTTC. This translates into CASSWYGGTYNEQFF.

CDR3 coding DNA: TGTGCCTGGACAGGGGACGGAAACACTGAAGCTTTCTTT. Amino acid sequence: CAWTGDGNTEAFF. The chain joins TRBV30 to TRBJ1-1; D perhaps matches TRBD1 (6 bases). Trimming removed 4 bases at V and 2 bases at J, with 11 bases between. This CDR3 has 13 residues. The germline V gene encodes CDR1 GTSNPN and CDR2 SVGIG (reference sequence). Variable domain in full (rest from reference TRBV30 and TRBJ1-1): SQTIHQWPATLVQPVGSPLSLECTVEGTSNPNLYWYRQAAGRGLQLLFYSVGIGQISSEVPQNLSASRPQDRQFILSSKKLLLSDSGFYLCAWTGDGNTEAFFGQGTRLTVV.

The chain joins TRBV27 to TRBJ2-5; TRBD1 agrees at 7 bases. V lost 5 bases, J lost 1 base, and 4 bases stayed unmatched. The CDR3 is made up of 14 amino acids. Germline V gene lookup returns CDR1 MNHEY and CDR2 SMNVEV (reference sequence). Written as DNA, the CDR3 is TGTGCCAGCAGTGCCCGGGACAGCCAAGAGACCCAGTACTTC. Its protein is CASSARDSQETQYF.

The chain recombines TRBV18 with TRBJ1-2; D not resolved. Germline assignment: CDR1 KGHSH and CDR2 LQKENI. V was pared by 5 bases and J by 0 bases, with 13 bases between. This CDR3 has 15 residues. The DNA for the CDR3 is TGTGCCAGCTCATCCTGGACCGGGACTAACTATGGCTACACCTTC. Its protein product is CASSSWTGTNYGYTF. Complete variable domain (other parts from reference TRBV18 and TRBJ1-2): NAGVMQNPRHLVRRRGQEARLRCSPMKGHSHVYWYRQLPEEGLKFMVYLQKENIIDESGMPKERFSAEFPKEGPSILRIQQVVRGDSAAYFCASSSWTGTNYGYTFGSGTRLTVV.

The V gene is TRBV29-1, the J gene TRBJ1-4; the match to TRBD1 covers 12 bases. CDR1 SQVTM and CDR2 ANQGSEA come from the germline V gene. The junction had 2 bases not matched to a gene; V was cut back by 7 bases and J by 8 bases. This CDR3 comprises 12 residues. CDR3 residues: CSAGTGGEKLFF. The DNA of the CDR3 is TGCAGCGCGGGGACAGGGGGCGAAAAACTGTTTTTT.